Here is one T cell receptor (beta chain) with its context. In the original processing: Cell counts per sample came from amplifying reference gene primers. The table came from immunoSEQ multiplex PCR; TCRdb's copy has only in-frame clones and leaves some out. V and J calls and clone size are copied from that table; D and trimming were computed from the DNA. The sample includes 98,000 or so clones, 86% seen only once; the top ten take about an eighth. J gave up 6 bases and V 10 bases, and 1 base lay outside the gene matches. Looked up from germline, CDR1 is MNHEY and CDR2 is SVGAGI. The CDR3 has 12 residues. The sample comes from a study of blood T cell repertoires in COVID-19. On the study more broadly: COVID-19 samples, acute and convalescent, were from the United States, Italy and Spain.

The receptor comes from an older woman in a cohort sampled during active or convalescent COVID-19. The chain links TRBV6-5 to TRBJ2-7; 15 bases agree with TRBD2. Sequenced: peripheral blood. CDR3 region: CATGLAGGEQYF. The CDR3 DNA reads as TGTGCCACGGGACTAGCGGGAGGCGAGCAGTACTTC.